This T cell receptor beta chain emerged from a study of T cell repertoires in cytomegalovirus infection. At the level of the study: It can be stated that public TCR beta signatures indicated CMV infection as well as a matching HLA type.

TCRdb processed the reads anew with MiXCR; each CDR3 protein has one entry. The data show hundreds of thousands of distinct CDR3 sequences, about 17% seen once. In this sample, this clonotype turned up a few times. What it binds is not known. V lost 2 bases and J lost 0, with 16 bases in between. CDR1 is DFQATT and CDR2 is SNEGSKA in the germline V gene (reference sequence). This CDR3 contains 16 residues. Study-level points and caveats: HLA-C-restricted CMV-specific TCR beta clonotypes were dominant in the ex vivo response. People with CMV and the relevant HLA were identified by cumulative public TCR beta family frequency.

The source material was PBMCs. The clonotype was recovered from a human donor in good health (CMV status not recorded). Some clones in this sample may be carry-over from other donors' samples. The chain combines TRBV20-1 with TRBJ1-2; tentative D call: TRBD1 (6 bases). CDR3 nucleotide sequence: TGCAGTGCTAGAAAAAGGGGGGTTCGAACTAACTATGGCTACACCTTC. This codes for CSARKRGVRTNYGYTF.